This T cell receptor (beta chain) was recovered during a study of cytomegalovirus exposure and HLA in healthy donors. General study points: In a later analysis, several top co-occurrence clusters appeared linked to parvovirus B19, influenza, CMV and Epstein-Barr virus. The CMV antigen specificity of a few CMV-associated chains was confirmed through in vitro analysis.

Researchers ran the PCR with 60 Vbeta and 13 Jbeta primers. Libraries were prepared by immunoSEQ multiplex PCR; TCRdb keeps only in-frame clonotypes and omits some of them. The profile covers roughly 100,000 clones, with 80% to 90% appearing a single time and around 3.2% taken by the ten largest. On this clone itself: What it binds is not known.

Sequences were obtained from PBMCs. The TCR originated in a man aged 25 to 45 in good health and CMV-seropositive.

CDR3 DNA: TGTGCCAGCAGCCTCGACAGAGCTAATGAAAAACTGTTTTTT. It is translated as CASSLDRANEKLFF. The chain joins TRBV28 to TRBJ1-4; tentatively, D is TRBD1 (5 bases). V was shortened by 6 bases and J by 3 bases, with 11 bases between the two germline ends. Germline CDR1 and CDR2: MDHEN and SYDVKM. The CDR3 extends over 14 amino acids.